These T cell receptor beta chains were read from a single sample in a study of blood T cell repertoires in COVID-19. TCRdb's table, derived via immunoSEQ multiplex PCR, lists solely in-frame clones and lacks some. The sample has around 130,000 clones; more than 70% are singletons. Sequenced material: peripheral blood. These receptors all come from a human donor in a cohort sampled during active COVID-19. Both conserved end residues are part of each CDR3. D genes are given only for firm matches. Size tells how often a clone was seen (once, few, many) or the class of an expanded clone, and some rows leave it out.

j_call cdr3_length d_call v_call clone_size cdr3_aa cdr3_nt
TRBJ2-7 15 TRBD1 TRBV6-6 NA CASSSGTGTSYEQYF TGTGCCAGCAGCTCCGGGACAGGAACCTCCTACGAGCAGTACTTC
TRBJ1-5 16 NA TRBV23-1 NA CASSLGPGQDNQPQHF TGCGCCAGCAGTTTAGGGCCGGGACAAGACAATCAGCCCCAGCATTTT
TRBJ1-2 14 NA TRBV5-6 NA CASSFQVSSYGYTF TGTGCCAGCAGCTTCCAGGTGTCCAGCTATGGCTACACCTTC
TRBJ1-5 17 NA TRBV18 NA CASSPIQGGAGNQPQHF TGTGCCAGCTCACCAATCCAGGGAGGGGCAGGCAATCAGCCCCAGCATTTT
TRBJ1-4 14 NA TRBV4-1 NA CASSRRQYAEKLFF TGCGCCAGCAGCCGCCGACAGTATGCTGAAAAACTGTTTTTT
TRBJ1-1 14 NA TRBV19 NA CASIRGGANTEAFF TGTGCCAGTATTCGGGGGGGAGCGAACACTGAAGCTTTCTTT
TRBJ1-2 17 TRBD1 TRBV11-1 NA CASSLAPGQGEHYGYTF TGTGCCAGCAGCTTAGCCCCGGGACAGGGGGAACACTATGGCTACACCTTC
TRBJ1-1 14 TRBD1 TRBV18 NA CASSPSRGLTEAFF TGTGCCAGCTCACCATCCAGGGGGCTCACTGAAGCTTTCTTT
TRBJ1-2 12 NA TRBV29-1 NA CSVERGNYGYTF TGCAGCGTTGAACGGGGAAACTATGGCTACACCTTC
TRBJ2-7 13 TRBD1 TRBV2 NA CASSDDRAYEQYF TGTGCCAGCAGTGATGACAGGGCCTACGAGCAGTACTTC
TRBJ2-7 13 TRBD1 TRBV28 NA CASRGTGIYEQYF TGTGCCAGCAGGGGGACAGGGATATACGAGCAGTACTTC
TRBJ1-2 16 TRBD1 TRBV28 NA CASTYPRTGGPYGYTF TGTGCCAGTACATACCCCCGAACAGGGGGCCCCTATGGCTACACCTTC
TRBJ1-1 14 NA TRBV24-1 NA CATSDGRPNTEAFF TGTGCCACCAGTGACGGGAGGCCGAACACTGAAGCTTTCTTT
TRBJ1-2 13 TRBD1 TRBV6-5 few CASSRDSNYGYTF TGTGCCAGCAGCCGGGACAGTAACTATGGCTACACCTTC
TRBJ2-7 15 TRBD2 TRBV6-5 few CASSSGTSGRYEQYF TGTGCCAGCAGTTCCGGGACTAGCGGGAGGTACGAGCAGTACTTC
TRBJ1-2 17 TRBD1 TRBV2 NA CASSGPGQEVIGRGYTF TGTGCCAGCAGCGGACCGGGACAGGAGGTCATTGGGCGTGGCTACACCTTC
TRBJ2-5 12 NA TRBV6-5 NA CASTDQVETQYF TGTGCCAGCACCGACCAGGTGGAGACCCAGTACTTC
TRBJ2-3 16 NA TRBV6-6 NA CASSYGGVAPTDTQYF TGTGCCAGCAGTTACGGAGGGGTCGCACCCACAGATACGCAGTATTTT
TRBJ1-2 11 NA TRBV7-8 NA CASSSGLGYTF TGTGCCAGCAGCTCAGGGTTAGGCTACACCTTC
TRBJ1-4 14 TRBD1 TRBV5-4 NA CASSFGTDNEKLFF TGTGCCAGCAGCTTCGGGACAGATAATGAAAAACTGTTTTTT
TRBJ2-5 16 TRBD1 TRBV6-5 once CASSYGAGTGLETQYF TGTGCCAGCAGTTACGGGGCAGGGACAGGGCTCGAGACCCAGTACTTC
TRBJ2-1 16 TRBD1 TRBV11-3 once CASSLDRWDREYEQFF TGTGCCAGCAGCTTAGATCGGTGGGACAGGGAGTATGAGCAGTTCTTC
TRBJ2-7 16 TRBD1 TRBV27 NA CASSLGRGQGAVEQYF TGTGCCAGCAGTTTGGGTCGGGGGCAGGGGGCGGTCGAGCAGTACTTC
TRBJ2-7 15 TRBD1 TRBV27 NA CASSSPGQGTYEQYF TGTGCCAGCAGTTCGCCTGGACAGGGGACCTACGAGCAGTACTTC
TRBJ2-7 15 NA TRBV12-2 NA CASRLMDYRLSEQYF TGTGCAAGTCGCTTAATGGACTACCGTCTCTCCGAGCAGTACTTC
TRBJ1-3 14 TRBD1 TRBV29-1 NA CSVETGAMGNTIYF TGCAGCGTCGAGACAGGGGCGATGGGAAACACCATATATTTT
TRBJ2-7 15 NA TRBV5-1 NA CASSLGDPGGYEQYF TGCGCCAGCAGCTTGGGGGACCCTGGGGGGTACGAGCAGTACTTC
TRBJ1-2 16 TRBD1 TRBV30 few CAWNPGTELANYGYTF TGTGCCTGGAATCCCGGGACAGAGTTAGCTAACTATGGCTACACCTTC
TRBJ1-1 14 TRBD1 TRBV19 once CASSIGGGQGEAFF TGTGCCAGTAGTATAGGGGGGGGACAGGGAGAAGCTTTCTTT
TRBJ2-7 14 TRBD2 TRBV28 NA CASSRLAGGFEQYF TGTGCCAGCAGTCGACTAGCGGGAGGGTTCGAGCAGTACTTC
TRBJ1-5 13 NA TRBV24-1 NA CATSPGFNQPQHF TGTGCCACCAGTCCGGGGTTCAATCAGCCCCAGCATTTT
TRBJ2-7 15 NA TRBV15 NA CATSREHYSSYEQYF TGTGCCACCAGCAGAGAGCATTACAGCTCCTACGAGCAGTACTTC
TRBJ1-1 12 NA TRBV3-1/TRBV3-2 NA CASSPTGTEAFF TGTGCCAGCAGTCCGACGGGCACTGAAGCTTTCTTT
TRBJ2-7 13 NA TRBV6-5 NA CASSPGATYEQYF TGTGCCAGCAGCCCCGGTGCCACCTACGAGCAGTACTTC
TRBJ2-1 15 NA TRBV7-9 NA CASSLEGSSYNEQFF TGTGCCAGCAGCTTGGAAGGGAGCTCCTACAATGAGCAGTTCTTC
TRBJ2-7 15 TRBD1 TRBV18 few CASSPTGQGAYEQYF TGTGCCAGCTCACCAACCGGACAGGGAGCCTACGAGCAGTACTTC
TRBJ1-4 14 NA TRBV5-1 NA CASRRDIYNEKLFF TGCGCCAGCAGAAGGGACATCTATAATGAAAAACTGTTTTTT